These 27 T cell receptor beta chains came from one sample sequenced in a study of Siglec-9 on CD8 T cells in melanoma. Produced via immunoSEQ multiplex PCR; TCRdb's table is partial and in-frame only. The sample has some 27,000 clones; 75% to 85% are singletons. Source material: Siglec-9- CD8+ T cells sorted from blood. These receptors were taken from a human donor in good health.

The chain carries TRBV6-1 and TRBJ1-5; D might be TRBD1 (6 bases). In germline, CDR1 is MNHNS, CDR2 SASEGT. V lost 2 bases and J lost 5, with 10 bases in between. The CDR3 contains 14 residues. The CDR3: CASSEWGRDQPQHF. In DNA, the CDR3 is TGTGCCAGCAGTGAATGGGGGCGAGATCAGCCCCAGCATTTT.

This clone was seen only a few times. The chain couples TRBV6-5 to TRBJ2-2; D remains unclear. Germline assignment: CDR1 MNHEY and CDR2 SVGAGI. The CDR3 sequence is 14 residues long. Between the trimmed V and J ends, which lost 0 bases and 5 bases, there was a span of 7 bases. This CDR3 reads CASSYSSFTGELFF. The CDR3 nucleotides are TGTGCCAGCAGTTACTCAAGCTTTACCGGGGAGCTGTTTTTT.

This chain connects TRBV5-4 to TRBJ1-1; 7 bases line up with TRBD1. The CDR3 loop spans 15 amino acids. The V segment lost 2 bases and the J segment 1 base; nucleotides outside the gene matches: 5. Germline CDR1 is SGHNT and CDR2 is YYREEE (reference sequence). The CDR3 sequence: CASSLIGTANTEAFF. The CDR3 coding sequence is TGTGCCAGCAGCTTAATAGGGACAGCGAACACTGAAGCTTTCTTT.

The chain uses TRBV7-9 and TRBJ2-7; a possible D gene is TRBD2 (5 bases). The CDR3 is 12 amino acids. Trimming removed 0 bases from V and 6 bases from J, with 6 bases in between. Per germline, CDR1 SEHNR and CDR2 FQNEAQ (reference sequence). In DNA, the CDR3 is TGTGCCAGCAGCTTAGCCGGAGGCGAGCAGTACTTC. Amino acids: CASSLAGGEQYF.

V usage is TRBV14 and J usage is TRBJ1-2; D might be TRBD1 (6 bases). The length of the CDR3 is 14 residues. Germline V gene sequence: CDR1 SGHDN, CDR2 FVKESK. The germline V and J ends were trimmed by 4 bases and 8 bases, with 17 bases remaining between them. Written as DNA, the CDR3 is TGTGCCAGCAGCCCCCCAGGGGCCATAGGGGGCTACACCTTC. Its protein is CASSPPGAIGGYTF.

The J gene is TRBJ2-7, the V gene TRBV5-1; D is unclear. Per the germline V gene, CDR1 is SGHRS and CDR2 is YFSETQ. With 0 bases removed from V and 0 bases from J, the gap between germline ends came to 4 bases. This CDR3 is 13 amino acids long. The CDR3 DNA is TGCGCCAGCAGCTTGGGGAGCTCCTACGAGCAGTACTTC. This encodes CASSLGSSYEQYF.

The chain recombines TRBV27 with TRBJ2-7; D remains ambiguous. The CDR3 is 13 amino acids. Germline V gives CDR1 MNHEY, CDR2 SMNVEV (reference sequence). Trimming pared 3 bases from V and 3 bases from J, leaving 9 bases between. The CDR3 DNA sequence: TGTGCCAGCAGTTTCCAGGTAAACTACGAGCAGTACGTC. Translated: CASSFQVNYEQYV.

The chain recombines TRBV19 with TRBJ1-6, with D tentatively TRBD1 (5 bases). The V gene lost 5 bases and the J gene lost 10 bases, with 18 bases spanning the gap. Germline lookup yields CDR1 LNHDA and CDR2 SQIVND (reference sequence). This CDR3 spans 15 amino acids. The CDR3 sequence: CASSSSTRGPSPLHF. In DNA, the CDR3 is TGTGCCAGTAGTTCAAGTACGAGGGGTCCGTCACCCCTCCACTTT.

This chain links TRBV5-8 with TRBJ2-7; D is uncertain. The V and J ends lost 0 bases and 4 bases respectively, with 8 bases between them. In germline, CDR1 is SGHTS, CDR2 YDEGEE. The CDR3 spans 13 residues. In DNA, the CDR3 is TGTGCCAGCAGCTTGGGACTTAGATACGAGCAGTACTTC. Protein sequence: CASSLGLRYEQYF.

The rearrangement links TRBV6-5 to TRBJ2-7; D uncertain. CDR1 and CDR2 from the germline V gene are MNHEY and SVGAGI. The CDR3 is 13 amino acids. The V end lost 0 bases, the J end lost 0 bases, and 3 bases lay between the germline ends. CDR3 sequence reads: CASSYSSSYEQYF. The CDR3, as DNA: TGTGCCAGCAGTTACTCGAGCTCCTACGAGCAGTACTTC.

The chain couples TRBV30 to TRBJ2-2, with 8 bases lining up with TRBD1. CDR1 and CDR2 (germline): GTSNPN, SVGIG (reference sequence). The ends lost 1 base at V and 7 bases at J; junction bases unmatched: 8. CDR3 size: 15 residues. The CDR3 protein is CAWSEYGTGDGELFF. The CDR3 DNA reads as TGTGCCTGGAGTGAGTACGGGACAGGTGACGGGGAGCTGTTTTTT.

The CDR3, as DNA: TGTGCCAGCAAGGGGGTATGGGAGCAGTTCTTC. Translated: CASKGVWEQFF. V is TRBV11-2 and J is TRBJ2-1, with D possibly matching TRBD1 (6 bases). There are 11 residues in the CDR3. Between the trimmed V and J ends, which lost 7 bases and 10 bases, there was a span of 11 bases. CDR1 is SGHAT, CDR2 FQNNGV, per germline.

The gene calls are TRBV6-1 and TRBJ2-7; a possible D gene is TRBD2 (6 bases). Germline loops: CDR1 MNHNS, CDR2 SASEGT. This CDR3 contains 14 residues. V lost 8 bases and J 2 bases, leaving 16 bases between the germline ends. The CDR3, as DNA: TGTGCCAGCCACTTGGGGACTGGAACCTACGAGCAGTACGTC. Its translation is CASHLGTGTYEQYV.

The rearrangement joins TRBV6-4 to TRBJ1-2; 8 bases fit TRBD1. CDR3 length: 15 amino acids. The J segment lost 5 bases and the V segment lost 7 bases, leaving 12 bases of the junction unmatched. Germline V gene lookup returns CDR1 MRHNA and CDR2 SNTAGT. The chain's CDR3 is CASNNFPGTGYGYTF. CDR3 nucleotide sequence: TGTGCCAGCAATAATTTCCCTGGGACAGGTTATGGCTACACCTTC.

The rearrangement links TRBV27 to TRBJ1-6; possibly TRBD1 for D (6 bases). Trimming took 5 bases from V and 4 from J, leaving 18 bases between them. This CDR3 is built from 17 residues. CDR1 is MNHEY, CDR2 SMNVEV, per germline (reference sequence). CDR3 DNA sequence: TGTGCCAGCAGTCCATACCTAAAGGGGGTATATAATTCACCCCTCCACTTT. Its protein is CASSPYLKGVYNSPLHF.

This sequence joins TRBV5-1 and TRBJ2-2, with D unresolved. CDR3 length: 14 residues. V lost 2 bases, J lost 4 bases, and 9 bases lay in between. Germline V lookup: CDR1 SGHRS, CDR2 YFSETQ. CDR3 sequence reads: CASSFLDGTGELFF. For the CDR3, the DNA is TGCGCCAGCAGCTTTCTGGACGGCACCGGGGAGCTGTTTTTT.

The chain is built from TRBV5-3 and TRBJ1-2, with a possible D match to TRBD1 (5 bases). TRBV5-3 is treated as an ORF (open reading frame) with a function not yet certain. Trimming shortened V by 5 bases and J by 6 bases, and 23 bases separated the two germline ends. The CDR3 runs to 16 residues. The CDR3 protein is CARSCSGAPTPDGYTF. For the CDR3, the DNA is TGTGCCAGAAGTTGTTCCGGGGCCCCAACTCCAGATGGCTACACCTTC.

This rearrangement joins TRBV6-1 to TRBJ1-1, with D perhaps TRBD1 (6 bases). The V end lost 0 bases, the J end lost 1 base, and 9 bases lay between the germline ends. This CDR3 comprises 15 residues. Germline V gives CDR1 MNHNS, CDR2 SASEGT. The CDR3 loop is CASSEATGANTEAFF. The CDR3, as DNA: TGTGCCAGCAGTGAAGCGACAGGAGCGAACACTGAAGCTTTCTTT.

The chain couples TRBV7-8 to TRBJ2-7, with TRBD2 matching 11 bases. With V trimmed by 1 base and J by 1 base, 12 bases remained unmatched. This CDR3 comprises 19 residues. The V gene's germline CDR1 is SGHVS and CDR2 FQNEAQ. As DNA, the CDR3 is TGTGCCAGCAGCTTAGGGGCGGGAGAGACTAGCGGGGTATCCTACGAGCAGTACTTC. Amino acid sequence: CASSLGAGETSGVSYEQYF.

V usage is TRBV7-9 and J usage is TRBJ2-2; unclear D gene. V lost 0 bases and J 10 bases, leaving 6 bases between the germline ends. CDR3 length: 12 residues. Germline lookup yields CDR1 SEHNR and CDR2 FQNEAQ (reference sequence). CDR3 in amino acids: CASSLASLELFF. The CDR3 nucleotides read TGTGCCAGCAGCTTAGCCTCTTTGGAGCTGTTTTTT.

The V and J genes are TRBV7-9 and TRBJ1-3, with 10 bases that match TRBD1. This CDR3 has 16 amino acids. The germline gives CDR1 SEHNR, CDR2 FQNEAQ (reference sequence). With V trimmed by 4 bases and J by 15 bases, 18 bases remained unmatched. Written as DNA, the CDR3 is TGTGCCAGCAGCTCCCCGCCGGACAGGGGGTTTAAAGTCGGATATTTT. Translating it yields CASSSPPDRGFKVGYF.

V and J are TRBV11-2 and TRBJ1-1; D ambiguous. The germline V gene has CDR1 SGHAT and CDR2 FQNNGV. The length of the CDR3 is 15 residues. The V gene lost 0 bases and the J gene lost 0 bases, with 8 bases spanning the gap. For the CDR3, the DNA is TGTGCCAGCAGCTTAGAAGGACGGATGAACACTGAAGCTTTCTTT. Translation gives CASSLEGRMNTEAFF. Filled out from reference TRBV11-2 and TRBJ1-1, the complete variable domain reads EAGVAQSPRYKIIEKRQSVAFWCNPISGHATLYWYQQILGQGPKLLIQFQNNGVVDDSQLPKDRFSAERLKGVDSTLKIQPAKLEDSAVYLCASSLEGRMNTEAFFGQGTRLTVV.

The V and J genes are TRBV27 and TRBJ1-2; maybe TRBD1 (5 bases). The CDR3 loop spans 17 amino acids. CDR1 and CDR2 (germline): MNHEY, SMNVEV (reference sequence). V lost 6 bases and J 7 bases, leaving 27 bases between the germline ends. The CDR3 protein is CASSLGSGGASLGGYTF. The CDR3, as DNA: TGTGCCAGCAGCCTAGGCTCTGGGGGAGCGTCCTTAGGTGGCTACACCTTC.

This clone was seen just once. V gene TRBV9 combines with J gene TRBJ1-2; D is undetermined. This CDR3 spans 15 amino acids. The germline V gene encodes CDR1 SGDLS and CDR2 YYNGEE. The V and J ends lost 4 bases and 8 bases respectively, with 21 bases between them. This CDR3 reads CASSPPAAGAEGYTF. The CDR3, as DNA: TGTGCCAGCAGCCCCCCCGCGGCAGGAGCCGAAGGCTACACCTTC.

The chain is built from TRBV5-1 and TRBJ2-7; possibly TRBD1 for D (5 bases). This CDR3 contains 15 residues. Trimming took off 1 base at V and 2 bases at J, with 13 bases between the two ends. Germline CDR1 reads SGHRS; CDR2 reads YFSETQ. The CDR3 sequence: CASSLNRQFTYEQYF. CDR3 nucleotide sequence: TGCGCCAGCAGCTTGAATAGACAGTTCACCTACGAGCAGTACTTC. The entire variable domain, with the rest obtained from reference TRBV5-1 and TRBJ2-7, is as follows: KAGVTQTPRYLIKTRGQQVTLSCSPISGHRSVSWYQQTPGQGLQFLFEYFSETQRNKGNFPGRFSGRQFSNSRSEMNVSTLELGDSALYLCASSLNRQFTYEQYFGPGTRLTVT.

In DNA form, the CDR3 reads TGTGCCAGCAGTTGGGGACAGCTGCGGGATACGCAGTATTTT. Amino acids: CASSWGQLRDTQYF. The gene calls are TRBV27 and TRBJ2-3; 7 positions agree with TRBD1. This CDR3 region has 14 residues. V was clipped by 4 bases and J by 6 bases; unmatched bases: 7. The germline CDR1 and CDR2 sequences are MNHEY and SMNVEV (reference sequence).

This rearrangement joins TRBV5-1 to TRBJ2-1; D is unclear. There are 12 residues in the CDR3. Germline CDR1 SGHRS, CDR2 YFSETQ. V shed 6 bases and J shed 8 bases, with 12 bases lying between them. As DNA, the CDR3 is TGCGCCAGCACCTTAGATTCTCATGAGCAGTTCTTC. Protein: CASTLDSHEQFF.